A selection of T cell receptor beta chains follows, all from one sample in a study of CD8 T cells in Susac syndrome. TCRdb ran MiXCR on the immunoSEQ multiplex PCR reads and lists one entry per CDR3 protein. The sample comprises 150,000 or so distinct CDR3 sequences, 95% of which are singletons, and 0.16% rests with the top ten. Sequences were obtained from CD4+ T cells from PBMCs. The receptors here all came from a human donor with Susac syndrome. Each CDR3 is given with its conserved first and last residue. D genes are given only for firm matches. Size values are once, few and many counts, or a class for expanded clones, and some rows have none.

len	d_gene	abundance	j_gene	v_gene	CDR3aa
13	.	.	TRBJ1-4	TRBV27	CASSERPREKLFF
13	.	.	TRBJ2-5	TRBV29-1	CSATRGDQETQYF
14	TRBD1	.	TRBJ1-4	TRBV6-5	CASSERTGSEKLFF
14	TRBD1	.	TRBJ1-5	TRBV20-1	CSALKTGRNQPQHF
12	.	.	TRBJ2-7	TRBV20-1	CSAREAAYEQYF
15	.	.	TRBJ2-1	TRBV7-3	CASSSTGTPLNEQFF
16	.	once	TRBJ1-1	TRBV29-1	CSVRRLSGLLNTEAFF
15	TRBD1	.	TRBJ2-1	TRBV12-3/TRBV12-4	CASSSRGRGYNEQFF
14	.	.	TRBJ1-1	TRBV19	CASSDYSMNTEAFF
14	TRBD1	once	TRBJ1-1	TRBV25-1	CASVLKGGVTEAFF
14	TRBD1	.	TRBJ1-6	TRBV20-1	CSATRDSLNSPLHF
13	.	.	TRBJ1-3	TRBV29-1	CSVALGTGNTIYF
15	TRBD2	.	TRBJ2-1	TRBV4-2	CASSPRGGGANEQFF
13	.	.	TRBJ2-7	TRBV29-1	CSVDTGNPYEQYF
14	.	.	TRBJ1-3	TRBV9	CASNGRVSGNTIYF
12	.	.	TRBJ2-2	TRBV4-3	CASSNLNGELFF
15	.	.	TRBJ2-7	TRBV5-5	CASSLTGTPKYEQYF
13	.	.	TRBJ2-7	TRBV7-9	CASSSDSSYEQYF
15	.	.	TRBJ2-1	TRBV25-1	CASSILLAGYNEQFF
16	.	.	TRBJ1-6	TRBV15	CATSRDFSQGNSPLHF
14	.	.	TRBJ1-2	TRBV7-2	CASSLARTYYGYTF
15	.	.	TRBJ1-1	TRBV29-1	CTYLREPPRDTEAFF